This T cell receptor (beta chain) was observed in a study of blood T cell repertoires in COVID-19. Study-wide context: COVID-19 samples, acute and convalescent, were from the United States, Italy and Spain. Sources were T cells, B-cell-depleted T cells, or PBMCs; the material itself was cDNA or gDNA.

As processed by the authors: Amplified reference gene primers provided the basis for estimating nucleated cell counts. Libraries were prepared by immunoSEQ multiplex PCR; TCRdb keeps only in-frame clonotypes and omits some of them. V and J calls and clone size follow that table, whereas D and trimming were derived from the DNA. The table includes roughly 200,000 clones, roughly 88% detected once. This CDR3 spans 15 amino acids. Germline V CDR1 and CDR2: SGHTA, FQGTGA. J was trimmed by 3 bases and V by 2 bases; bases with no gene match: 7. The genes are TRBV7-3 and TRBJ2-7, with 7 nucleotides matching TRBD2. The receptor's source is a man aged 55 to 70 with acute or convalescent COVID-19. Sequences were obtained from peripheral blood. CDR3 DNA sequence: TGTGCCAGCAGCTTAGTGGCGGGAGCGCTCTACGAGCAGTACTTC. As protein: CASSLVAGALYEQYF.